Detailed here is one T cell receptor (beta chain). What it binds is not known. These data come from a study of T cell responses to AZD1222 COVID-19 vaccine. Findings and limits, study-wide: Only six or seven AZD1222 recipients tested seropositive at baseline. Donors in the cohort were predominantly white British and more often female, and clonal diversity was possibly underestimated. Without day 14 samples, only post-peak T cell repertoires were studied. Spike-specific TCR breadth and depth both grew after two AZD1222 doses.

The table came from immunoSEQ multiplex PCR; TCRdb's copy has only in-frame clones and leaves some out. The repertoire holds fewer than 150,000 clones, with 70% to 90% as singletons. Trimming shortened V by 1 base and J by 2 bases, and 12 bases separated the two germline ends. In germline, CDR1 is KGHSH, CDR2 LQKENI. The CDR3 contains 15 residues. This chain links TRBV18 with TRBJ2-7, with D possibly being TRBD2 (5 bases). This receptor was identified in an adult who received the AZD1222 COVID-19 vaccine. This material consisted of peripheral blood, taken 28 days after the second AZD1222 dose. CDR3 nucleotides: TGTGCCAGCTCACCACAAGAGGGCAGGCCCTACGAGCAGTACTTC. As protein: CASSPQEGRPYEQYF.